A few counts support the clone carrying this T cell receptor beta chain. As yet, its antigen is unknown. RNA transcripts served as the template for amplifying TCR beta CDR3 regions. Researchers ran a first-round RT-PCR on the TCR CDR3 using the HTBI primer set. One entry per CDR3 protein results from TCRdb running MiXCR on the multiplex PCR reads. This table holds approximately 720,000 distinct CDR3 sequences, 18% found once. The data stem from a study of T cells in Graves' hyperthyroidism and ophthalmopathy. Study-wide results and limits: Median prediction lead before ophthalmopathy onset was about 6.7 months with the model.

The ends were cut back, 6 bases at V and 6 bases at J, with 12 bases in the middle. The germline V gene has CDR1 MNHNS and CDR2 SASEGT. This CDR3 contains 13 residues. V gene TRBV6-1 combines with J gene TRBJ2-1, with TRBD2 as a possible D gene (6 bases). Sequenced material: blood. The source of this sequence is a woman between 50 and 59 years old with Graves' hyperthyroidism that later progressed to Graves' ophthalmopathy. The CDR3 region is CASRIPAGNEQFF. The CDR3 region has the DNA TGTGCCAGCAGAATCCCAGCGGGCAATGAGCAGTTCTTC.